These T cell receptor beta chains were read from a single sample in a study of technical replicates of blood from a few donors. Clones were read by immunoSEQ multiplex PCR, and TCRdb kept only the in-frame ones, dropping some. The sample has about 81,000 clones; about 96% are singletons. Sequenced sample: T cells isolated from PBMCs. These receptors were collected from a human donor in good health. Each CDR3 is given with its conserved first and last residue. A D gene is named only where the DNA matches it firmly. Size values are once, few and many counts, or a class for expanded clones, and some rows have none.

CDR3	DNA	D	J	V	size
CASSSASGASYNEQFF	TGTGCCAGCTCATCTGCTAGCGGGGCATCCTACAATGAGCAGTTCTTC	TRBD2	TRBJ2-1	TRBV18	-
CASSTTGEWYGYTF	TGCGCCAGCAGCACCACAGGGGAGTGGTATGGCTACACCTTC	TRBD1	TRBJ1-2	TRBV5-1	-
CASRSPGQRNSGELFF	TGTGCCAGCAGAAGTCCGGGACAGAGGAACTCCGGGGAGCTGTTTTTT	TRBD1	TRBJ2-2	TRBV11-2	-
CASSIALAGLETQYF	TGTGCCAGCAGTATTGCACTAGCGGGGCTAGAGACCCAGTACTTC	TRBD2	TRBJ2-5	TRBV2	-
CASSTSGGAYEQYF	TGTGCCAGCAGCACTAGCGGGGGGGCCTACGAGCAGTACTTC	TRBD2	TRBJ2-7	TRBV5-5	-
CASSEQGLHTEAFF	TGTGCCAGCAGTGAACAGGGGCTTCACACTGAAGCTTTCTTT	-	TRBJ1-1	TRBV6-1	-
CASSSQGGRNTEAFF	TGCGCCAGCAGCTCTCAGGGGGGACGGAACACTGAAGCTTTCTTT	TRBD1	TRBJ1-1	TRBV5-1	few
CASKGLASGTSYNEQFF	TGTGCCAGCAAAGGACTAGCGTCGGGGACCTCCTACAATGAGCAGTTCTTC	TRBD2	TRBJ2-1	TRBV2	-
CASIQGHQRPDTQYF	TGTGCCAGCATCCAGGGACATCAGCGACCCGATACGCAGTATTTT	-	TRBJ2-3	TRBV2	-
CASSSHMTGQETQYF	TGTGCCAGCAGCTCTCACATGACAGGGCAAGAGACCCAGTACTTC	TRBD1	TRBJ2-5	TRBV5-5	-
CASSLGAQGSGNTIYF	TGCGCCAGCAGCTTGGGGGCACAGGGCTCCGGAAACACCATATATTTT	-	TRBJ1-3	TRBV5-1	-
CASSRSGVRTDTQYF	TGTGCCAGCAGCAGGTCGGGGGTCCGCACAGATACGCAGTATTTT	-	TRBJ2-3	TRBV6-5	-
CASSLDRGQNEQYF	TGCGCCAGCAGCTTGGACAGGGGGCAAAACGAGCAGTACTTC	TRBD1	TRBJ2-7	TRBV5-1	-
CASSWTGPYNEQFF	TGTGCCAGCAGTTGGACAGGGCCTTACAATGAGCAGTTCTTC	TRBD1	TRBJ2-1	TRBV27	-
CASSIDQRGRSFGETQYF	TGTGCCAGTAGTATAGATCAGCGGGGACGGAGCTTCGGGGAGACCCAGTACTTC	TRBD2	TRBJ2-5	TRBV19	-
CASSYSSIPSGYGYTF	TGTGCCAGCAGTTACTCCTCGATCCCCTCAGGCTATGGCTACACCTTC	-	TRBJ1-2	TRBV27	-
CAWSVIGVQYF	TGTGCCTGGAGTGTAATCGGGGTGCAGTATTTT	-	TRBJ2-3	TRBV30	-